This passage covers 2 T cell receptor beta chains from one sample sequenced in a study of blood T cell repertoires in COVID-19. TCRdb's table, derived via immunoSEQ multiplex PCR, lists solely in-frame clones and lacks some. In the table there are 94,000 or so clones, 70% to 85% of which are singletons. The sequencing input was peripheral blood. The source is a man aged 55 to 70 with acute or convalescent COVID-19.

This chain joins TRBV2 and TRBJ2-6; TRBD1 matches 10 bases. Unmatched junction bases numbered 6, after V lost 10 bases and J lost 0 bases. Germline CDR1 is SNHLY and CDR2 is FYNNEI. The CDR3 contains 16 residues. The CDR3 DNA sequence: TGTGCCATGGGGGGACAGGGGACCTCTGGGGCCAACGTCCTGACTTTC. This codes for CAMGGQGTSGANVLTF.

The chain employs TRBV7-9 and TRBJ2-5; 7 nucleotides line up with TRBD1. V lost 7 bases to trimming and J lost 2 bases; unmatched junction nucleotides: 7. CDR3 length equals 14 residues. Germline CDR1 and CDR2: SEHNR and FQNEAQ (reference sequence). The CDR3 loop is CASNVEGAQETQYF. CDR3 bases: TGTGCCAGCAACGTCGAGGGGGCACAAGAGACCCAGTACTTC.